Presented here are 14 T cell receptor beta chains from one specimen sequenced in a study of regulatory T cells in long-lasting Graves disease (dated by TCRdb to the early 2020s). What the time point label conveys for this sample: newly diagnosed GD, antithyroid drugs for less than 3 months. For both TCR sequencing and RNA sequencing, RNA was extracted from PBMCs using TRIzol. The receptor library was made with multiplex PCR. The reads were generated on an Illumina HiSeq 4000. CDR3 regions were amplified by Arm-PCR with iRepertoire HTBI primers to construct TCR beta libraries. TCRdb trimmed public reads at Q25 via fastp, called clones via MiXCR and kept in-frame beta chains. Merged by CDR3 protein, the rows form single entries marked with the most common genes and DNA. Recorded for this sample are approximately 300,000 distinct CDR3 sequences; about 20% of them occurred a single time. Clones ranked in the top ten supply less than 40% of the sample.

Sample: peripheral blood mononuclear cells (PBMCs), taken at new diagnosis, from a patient treated with antithyroid drugs. Every receptor here comes from a female donor with Graves disease.

The chain combines TRBV9 with TRBJ2-7, with 7 nucleotides matching TRBD1. This CDR3 is built from 15 residues. V shed 3 bases, J shed 4 bases, and the junction held 10 bases outside the gene matches. Germline V gives CDR1 SGDLS, CDR2 YYNGEE. CDR3 loop: CASSGTGERGYEQYF. CDR3 DNA sequence: TGTGCCAGCAGCGGTACAGGGGAAAGGGGGTACGAGCAGTACTTC.

This clonotype was picked up many times. This chain connects TRBV2 to TRBJ2-1; TRBD1 agrees at 11 bases. The V and J ends lost 11 bases and 10 bases, in that order; junction bases with no gene match: 13. This CDR3 has 14 residues. Germline V gene data show CDR1 as SNHLY and CDR2 as FYNNEI. The CDR3 coding sequence is TGTGCCTCCAAAGGAGGACAGGGGGCAAAGGAGCAGTTCTTC. It encodes CASKGGQGAKEQFF.

Of note for this clonotype: A read error may be the cause here, since a much bigger clone is one base away. V is TRBV3-1 and J is TRBJ1-2; D uncertain. V lost 5 bases and J 8 bases, leaving 15 bases between the germline ends. The CDR3 has 13 residues. CDR1 and CDR2 (germline): LGHDT, YNNKEL (reference sequence). The DNA for the CDR3 is TGTGCCAGCAGCAAAGCAAGGGTGTTCGGCTACACCTTC. This codes for CASSKARVFGYTF.

This clonotype was seen a handful of times. V is TRBV19 and J is TRBJ2-2, with D perhaps TRBD1 (6 bases). The germline V gene encodes CDR1 LNHDA and CDR2 SQIVND (reference sequence). V shed 8 bases and J shed 3 bases, with 19 bases lying between them. The CDR3 extends over 16 amino acids. The CDR3 sequence: CASYRGRGLHTGELFF. Here the CDR3 DNA reads TGTGCCAGTTACCGGGGCAGGGGATTGCACACCGGGGAGCTGTTTTTT.

In its sample, this clonotype was seen a few times. The V gene is TRBV7-2, the J gene TRBJ1-4; 7 bases line up with TRBD1. This CDR3 is 19 amino acids long. Germline lookup yields CDR1 SGHTA and CDR2 FQGNSA. V was clipped by 1 base and J by 0 bases; unmatched bases: 11. Here the CDR3 reads CASSLEFWRGQSTNEKLFF. The CDR3 bases are TGTGCCAGCAGCTTAGAGTTTTGGAGGGGGCAATCAACTAATGAAAAACTGTTTTTT.

This clonotype was observed at least ten times. The V call is TRBV6-1, the J call TRBJ2-7; TRBD2 aligns across 7 bases. CDR1 is MNHNS and CDR2 is SASEGT in the germline V gene. V lost 6 bases and J lost 4; bases outside the gene matches: 9. The CDR3 is made up of 14 amino acids. CDR3 sequence: CASRSAGESYEQYF. The CDR3 region has the DNA TGTGCCAGCAGGTCGGCGGGAGAGTCGTACGAGCAGTACTTC.

This clonotype was detected many times. The rearrangement joins TRBV6-1 to TRBJ2-5, with TRBD1 matching 9 bases. Trimming cost V 5 bases and J 2 bases; bases outside gene matches: 3. This CDR3 has 14 amino acids. Germline values: CDR1 MNHNS, CDR2 SASEGT. CDR3 region: CASSRTGAQETQYF. The CDR3, as DNA: TGTGCCAGCAGTCGGACAGGGGCTCAAGAGACCCAGTACTTC.

This clonotype was picked up a small number of times. This chain uses TRBV7-9 with TRBJ2-7; D uncertain. The CDR3 runs 12 residues. In germline, CDR1 is SEHNR, CDR2 FQNEAQ (reference sequence). Trimming removed 0 bases from V and 7 bases from J, with 7 bases in between. The CDR3 loop reads CASSLAPREQYF. The CDR3 region has the DNA TGTGCCAGCAGCTTAGCGCCAAGGGAGCAGTACTTC.

Many counts were recorded for this clonotype. The rearrangement uses TRBV28 and TRBJ2-1; 7 bases are shared with TRBD2. From germline, CDR1 is MDHEN and CDR2 SYDVKM. This CDR3 spans 12 amino acids. CDR3: CASRDYGDEQFF. CDR3 sequence (DNA): TGTGCTTCCCGGGACTACGGGGATGAGCAGTTCTTC.

This clonotype came up many times. The chain recombines TRBV19 with TRBJ1-2; D gene ambiguous. This CDR3 has 13 amino acids. From germline, CDR1 is LNHDA and CDR2 SQIVND (reference sequence). The V and J ends lost 4 bases and 4 bases respectively, with 10 bases between them. This CDR3 is CASSNRGGYGYTF. CDR3 nucleotides: TGTGCCAGTAGTAACAGAGGAGGCTATGGCTACACCTTC.

V usage is TRBV19 and J usage is TRBJ1-1; a weak D match, TRBD1 (5 bases). Germline V CDR1 and CDR2: LNHDA, SQIVND (reference sequence). Trimming removed 9 bases from V and 5 bases from J, with 22 bases in between. The CDR3 length is 15 residues. CDR3 region: CASQTLEGWGTEAFF. CDR3 DNA sequence: TGTGCCAGCCAGACCCTCGAGGGCTGGGGGACTGAAGCTTTCTTT. Combining the CDR3 with reference TRBV19 and TRBJ1-1 gives the whole variable domain DGGITQSPKYLFRKEGQNVTLSCEQNLNHDAMYWYRQDPGQGLRLIYYSQIVNDFQKGDIAEGYSVSREKKESFPLTVTSAQKNPTAFYLCASQTLEGWGTEAFFGQGTRLTVV.

This clonotype was seen many times. The chain recombines TRBV18 with TRBJ1-1; possibly TRBD1 for D (5 bases). The CDR3 loop spans 14 amino acids. Germline lookup yields CDR1 KGHSH and CDR2 LQKENI. Trimming left V 2 bases short and J 6 bases short, with 13 bases between. Here the CDR3 reads CASSPKGQLSEAFF. CDR3 in DNA: TGTGCCAGCTCACCAAAGGGGCAGCTTTCTGAAGCTTTCTTT.

This clonotype was found many times. This sequence joins TRBV5-6 and TRBJ1-2; unclear D gene. V shed 0 bases and J shed 0 bases, with 6 bases lying between them. The length of the CDR3 is 14 residues. Germline V lookup: CDR1 SGHDT, CDR2 YYEEEE. CDR3 loop: CASSLEMANYGYTF. In DNA form, the CDR3 reads TGTGCCAGCAGCTTGGAGATGGCTAACTATGGCTACACCTTC.

This clonotype was counted a few times. The chain combines TRBV5-1 with TRBJ2-3, with D tentatively TRBD1 (6 bases). Between the trimmed V and J ends, which lost 0 bases and 2 bases, there was a span of 10 bases. The CDR3 extends over 15 amino acids. Germline loops: CDR1 SGHRS, CDR2 YFSETQ. The CDR3 region is CASSLGTAFTDTQYF. DNA for the CDR3: TGCGCCAGCAGCTTGGGGACAGCCTTCACAGATACGCAGTATTTT.